Below, 20 T cell receptor beta chains from the same sample are listed, as sequenced in a study of T cell repertoires in cytomegalovirus infection. TCRdb independently ran MiXCR on the reads; one entry per CDR3 protein. Among about 740,000 distinct CDR3 sequences listed, around a third were seen once. The antigens of these receptors remain unknown. This sample comprised cultured PBMCs, obtained from culture after CMV antigen stimulation. Receptor source: a human donor in good health (CMV status not recorded). Some clones in this sample may be carry-over from other donors' samples.

This clonotype was picked up a small number of times. V is TRBV7-2 and J is TRBJ1-2; D uncertain. The CDR3 is 16 amino acids. From germline, CDR1 is SGHTA and CDR2 FQGNSA. V was cut by 2 bases and J by 8 bases, with 21 bases left in between. DNA of the CDR3: TGTGCCAGCAGCTTATTTGTACTGGAAAGTCGGCGAGGCTACACCTTC. This encodes CASSLFVLESRRGYTF.

The CDR3 DNA follows: TGTGCCAGCAGTTACGTGCCCGGTTACAATGAGCAGTTCTTC. It yields the protein CASSYVPGYNEQFF. The V gene is TRBV28, the J gene TRBJ2-1; no firm D call. Trimming removed 4 bases at V and 4 bases at J, with 11 bases between. CDR1 MDHEN and CDR2 SYDVKM come from the germline V gene. This CDR3 contains 14 residues.

The chain is built from TRBV5-5 and TRBJ2-1; 11 bases align to TRBD2. CDR3 length equals 17 residues. Trimming took 1 base from V and 3 from J; bases not matched to a gene: 6. Germline loops: CDR1 SGHKS, CDR2 YYEKEE (reference sequence). In DNA form, the CDR3 reads TGTGCCAGCAGCTTGATGGTAGCGGGAGGGTACTACAATGAGCAGTTCTTC. It is translated as CASSLMVAGGYYNEQFF.

The chain joins TRBV28 to TRBJ2-3; D is uncertain. The CDR3 runs to 13 residues. Trimming removed 5 bases at V and 0 bases at J, with 6 bases between. The germline V gene has CDR1 MDHEN and CDR2 SYDVKM. This CDR3 reads CASSQPSTDTQYF. The CDR3 DNA reads TGTGCCAGCAGTCAACCTAGCACAGATACGCAGTATTTT.

The J gene is TRBJ2-7, the V gene TRBV10-3, with a tentative D call TRBD1 (5 bases). Trimming removed 2 bases at V and 3 bases at J, with 5 bases between. Per germline, CDR1 ENHRY and CDR2 SYGVKD. CDR3 size: 12 residues. CDR3 in amino acids: CAISERGYEQYF. In DNA, the CDR3 is TGTGCCATCAGTGAGAGGGGCTACGAGCAGTACTTC.

The V and J genes are TRBV6-5 and TRBJ1-1; 7 nucleotides agree with TRBD1. The germline V gene has CDR1 MNHEY and CDR2 SVGAGI. The CDR3 spans 15 residues. V gave up 0 bases and J gave up 7 bases; unmatched junction bases: 8. The CDR3 DNA reads TGTGCCAGCAGTTACTCTGCCGACAGGGCGATTGAAGCTTTCTTT. This codes for CASSYSADRAIEAFF.

This clonotype was counted many times. The V gene is TRBV7-2, the J gene TRBJ2-1; D uncertain. The CDR3 contains 16 residues. The ends were cut back, 2 bases at V and 0 bases at J, with 11 bases in the middle. Germline loops: CDR1 SGHTA, CDR2 FQGNSA. CDR3 in DNA: TGTGCCAGCAGCTTAACGGTGGCAGCCTCCTACAATGAGCAGTTCTTC. Protein product: CASSLTVAASYNEQFF.

This clonotype was counted a few times. The gene calls are TRBV6-1 and TRBJ1-5, with TRBD1 matching over 8 bases. Germline V gene data show CDR1 as MNHNS and CDR2 as SASEGT. With 4 bases clipped from V and 0 bases from J, the junction kept 17 bases outside the gene matches. This CDR3 spans 20 amino acids. CDR3 sequence (DNA): TGTGCCAGCAGTGTTGAAGGCAGGACAGGGCACCTTTATAGCAATCAGCCCCAGCATTTT. Translation gives CASSVEGRTGHLYSNQPQHF.

This clonotype was picked up one time. The chain uses TRBV20-1 and TRBJ1-5; D is undetermined. The V gene's germline CDR1 is DFQATT and CDR2 SNEGSKA (reference sequence). The CDR3 totals 12 residues. V was trimmed by 2 bases and J by 2 bases, leaving 4 bases between them. The CDR3 protein is CSARPRNQPQHF. The DNA for the CDR3 is TGCAGTGCTAGACCCCGCAATCAGCCCCAGCATTTT.

At least ten counts were recorded for this clonotype. This sequence joins TRBV7-2 and TRBJ1-5, with D unclear. Trimming shortened V by 4 bases and J by 3 bases, and 10 bases separated the two germline ends. CDR3 length equals 14 residues. Germline V CDR1 and CDR2: SGHTA, FQGNSA. The CDR3 is CASSSDTYNQPQHF. The DNA of the CDR3 is TGTGCCAGCAGCTCTGACACGTACAATCAGCCCCAGCATTTT.

This chain connects TRBV12-3 or TRBV12-4 to TRBJ2-7, with TRBD2 identical over 7 bases. V lost 5 bases and J lost 3; bases outside the gene matches: 13. This CDR3 comprises 16 residues. CDR3 coding DNA: TGTGCCAGCAGTCCTCCCGGGGGAGGGAGAAACTACGAGCAGTACTTC. This sequence encodes CASSPPGGGRNYEQYF.

This rearrangement joins TRBV6-2 or TRBV6-3 to TRBJ1-2; tentative D call: TRBD1 (6 bases). Trimming shortened V by 2 bases and J by 0 bases, and 13 bases separated the two germline ends. The germline CDR1 and CDR2 sequences are MNHEY and SVGEGT. The CDR3 totals 16 residues. CDR3 amino acids: CASSYGTHRANYGYTF. CDR3 DNA sequence: TGTGCCAGCAGTTACGGGACGCACAGGGCTAACTATGGCTACACCTTC.

The chain combines TRBV10-3 with TRBJ1-1; D possibly corresponds to TRBD1 (6 bases). The CDR3 has 14 residues. Looked up from germline, CDR1 is ENHRY and CDR2 is SYGVKD. Trimming left V 6 bases short and J 2 bases short, with 13 bases between. CDR3 sequence: CAISPRQANTEAFF. The CDR3 region has the DNA TGTGCCATCAGCCCGCGACAGGCTAACACTGAAGCTTTCTTT.

In this sample, this clonotype turned up a few times. V and J are TRBV9 and TRBJ2-3, with TRBD2 identical over 9 bases. The CDR3 consists of 16 residues. Trimming took 3 bases from V and 2 from J; bases not matched to a gene: 7. CDR1 and CDR2 from the germline V gene are SGDLS and YYNGEE. This CDR3 reads CASSERGVRTTDTQYF. The CDR3 coding sequence is TGTGCCAGCAGCGAGCGGGGGGTGCGCACCACAGATACGCAGTATTTT.

V is TRBV7-8 and J is TRBJ2-7, with D perhaps assigned TRBD1 or TRBD2 (5 bases each). The CDR3 totals 16 residues. Trimming cost V 5 bases and J 4 bases, with 21 bases left between them. Germline assignment: CDR1 SGHVS and CDR2 FQNEAQ. This chain's CDR3 is CASSEGTYLSGYEQYF. Written as DNA, the CDR3 is TGTGCCAGCAGCGAAGGGACGTATCTTTCGGGTTACGAGCAGTACTTC.

The chain employs TRBV23-1 and TRBJ1-5; no clear D gene. TRBV23-1 is an open reading frame, and its role is uncertain. V was shortened by 11 bases and J by 15 bases, with 17 bases between the two germline ends. The CDR3 spans 10 residues. The CDR3 coding sequence is TGCGCCCCGGTGCGGGAGGATGGGCATTTT. This sequence encodes CAPVREDGHF.

Only a few counts were recorded for this clonotype. The chain recombines TRBV28 with TRBJ1-5; D might be TRBD1 (5 bases). CDR1 and CDR2 from the germline V gene are MDHEN and SYDVKM. V lost 7 bases and J lost 10, with 14 bases in between. The CDR3 has 12 residues. The CDR3 region is CASTVWGEPQHF. DNA of the CDR3: TGTGCCAGCACCGTTTGGGGCGAACCCCAGCATTTT.

This clonotype was seen a few times. V is TRBV19 and J is TRBJ1-4; 8 bases are a match to TRBD1. The CDR3 length is 15 residues. Trimming cost V 5 bases and J 4 bases; bases outside gene matches: 6. Germline lookup yields CDR1 LNHDA and CDR2 SQIVND (reference sequence). Here the CDR3 DNA reads TGTGCCAGTAGTCTTTGGACAGGGAGTAATGAAAAACTGTTTTTT. This translates into CASSLWTGSNEKLFF.

The rearrangement links TRBV18 to TRBJ1-4; D is unresolved. The CDR3 extends over 14 amino acids. The ends were cut back, 2 bases at V and 5 bases at J, with 9 bases in the middle. The V gene's germline CDR1 is KGHSH and CDR2 LQKENI. The chain's CDR3 is CASSPSLRNEKLFF. CDR3 nucleotide sequence: TGTGCCAGCTCACCATCTCTGCGGAATGAAAAACTGTTTTTT.

The chain is built from TRBV7-2 and TRBJ1-2; 8 bases are shared with TRBD1. The CDR3 runs 14 residues. V gave up 5 bases and J gave up 4 bases; unmatched junction bases: 6. CDR1 and CDR2 (germline): SGHTA, FQGNSA. The CDR3 reads CASSKGQGGYGYTF. The CDR3 DNA is TGTGCCAGCAGCAAAGGACAGGGCGGCTATGGCTACACCTTC. Complete variable domain (other parts from reference TRBV7-2 and TRBJ1-2): GAGVSQSPSNKVTEKGKDVELRCDPISGHTALYWYRQSLGQGLEFLIYFQGNSAPDKSGLPSDRFSAERTGGSVSTLTIQRTQQEDSAVYLCASSKGQGGYGYTFGSGTRLTVV.